Each of the 3 T cell receptor beta chains below was sequenced from the same sample in a study of T cell responses to AZD1222 COVID-19 vaccine. Generated by immunoSEQ multiplex PCR, the TCRdb table keeps only in-frame clones and is missing some. The sample lists approximately 110,000 clones; just over 85% were seen once. The input for sequencing was peripheral blood, taken on day 0 of AZD1222 vaccination. The receptors here all came from an adult in good health.

The genes are TRBV27 and TRBJ2-4; 15 nucleotides agree with TRBD2. This CDR3 spans 19 amino acids. V lost 7 bases, J lost 2 bases, and 12 bases stayed unmatched. From germline, CDR1 is MNHEY and CDR2 SMNVEV (reference sequence). In DNA form, the CDR3 reads TGTGCCAGCACGCTCTTCGGGACTAGCGGGGGGAGGACCAAAAACATTCAGTACTTC. This encodes CASTLFGTSGGRTKNIQYF.

The gene calls are TRBV4-1 and TRBJ2-2; D is uncertain. The V gene's germline CDR1 is MGHRA and CDR2 YSYEKL. The CDR3 runs to 16 residues. The germline V and J ends were trimmed by 1 base and 2 bases, with 11 bases remaining between them. The CDR3 loop is CASSQVRTTNTGELFF. As DNA, the CDR3 is TGCGCCAGCAGCCAAGTTAGGACCACCAACACCGGGGAGCTGTTTTTT.

V usage is TRBV6-5 and J usage is TRBJ2-7; TRBD2 aligns across 7 bases. With 6 bases clipped from V and 3 bases from J, the junction kept 8 bases outside the gene matches. Germline V gene data show CDR1 as MNHEY and CDR2 as SVGAGI. The CDR3 extends over 14 amino acids. The CDR3, as DNA: TGTGCCAGCAGCCTCGAGCGGGGATACTACGAGCAGTACTTC. Protein product: CASSLERGYYEQYF.